This paragraph covers one T cell receptor (beta chain) sequence. The antigen remains undetermined. This record comes from a study of cytomegalovirus exposure and HLA in healthy donors. Study conclusions and caveats: Per published reports, the classifier diagnosed cytomegalovirus status with high specificity and sensitivity. Researchers reported in a later analysis that a missense DCLRE1C variant was tied to TCR beta V- and J-gene trimming. CMV serostatus was the only recorded immune exposure for donors.

Primers included in the PCR were 60 Vbeta and 13 Jbeta primers. Authors' methods: Counted up in a later analysis, unique TCR beta chains came to about 80 million, with around 10 million shared. Produced via immunoSEQ multiplex PCR; TCRdb's table is partial and in-frame only. From that table come the V and J calls and clone size; the DNA was used to work out D and trimming. Of fewer than 90,000 clones in the sample, roughly three quarters were seen once. Sequencing was carried out using PBMCs. The source is a man younger than 45 in good health and CMV-seronegative.

DNA for the CDR3: TGTGCCAGCAGCTCGGGGGACAGGGGAAGCACAGATACGCAGTATTTT. This translates into CASSSGDRGSTDTQYF. The chain joins TRBV5-6 to TRBJ2-3, with 10 bases lining up with TRBD1. CDR1 and CDR2 from the germline V gene are SGHDT and YYEEEE. V trimming: 3 bases; J trimming: 0 bases; junction bases outside the gene matches: 4. CDR3 length: 16 residues.